This is a list of T cell receptor beta chains from one sample in a study of blood T cell repertoires in COVID-19. Only in-frame clones appear in the TCRdb table, and some are missing; sequencing was by immunoSEQ multiplex PCR. Of some 300,000 clones in the sample, approximately 88% were seen once. The sequenced material came from PBMCs or T cells enriched from blood (not recorded which). These receptors all come from a woman aged 40 to 50 who had recovered from COVID-19. Each CDR3 is given with its conserved first and last residue. A D gene is named only where the DNA matches it firmly. A row's size may be missing; if present it is once, few, many or a size class.

v_call,clone_size,j_call,d_call,cdr3_aa,cdr3_nt
TRBV2,NA,TRBJ1-4,TRBD1,CASSRDRGEKLFF,TGTGCCAGCAGCCGGGACAGGGGTGAAAAACTGTTTTTT
TRBV11-2,few,TRBJ2-2,NA,CASSLVAGSTGELFF,TGTGCCAGCAGCTTAGTTGCGGGGAGCACCGGGGAGCTGTTTTTT
TRBV7-9,NA,TRBJ1-4,TRBD1,CASSTGQGVEEKLFF,TGTGCCAGCAGCACAGGACAGGGGGTAGAGGAAAAACTGTTTTTT
TRBV6-5,NA,TRBJ2-1,NA,CASNTGGINNEQFF,TGTGCCAGCAACACTGGGGGGATCAACAATGAGCAGTTCTTC
TRBV2,once,TRBJ1-5,NA,CASSEGTELRPQHF,TGTGCCAGCAGTGAAGGGACAGAGCTCCGGCCCCAGCATTTT
TRBV18,NA,TRBJ2-5,NA,CASSPTTRQETQYF,TGTGCCAGCTCACCCACAACCAGACAAGAGACCCAGTACTTC
TRBV24-1,NA,TRBJ2-3,NA,CATSDRGDTQYF,TGTGCCACCAGTGACCGGGGAGATACGCAGTATTTT
TRBV6-5,NA,TRBJ1-5,NA,CASQKVYRNQPQHF,TGTGCCAGCCAAAAGGTTTACAGGAATCAGCCCCAGCATTTT
TRBV19,NA,TRBJ1-5,TRBD1,CASMGQGLGNQPQHF,TGTGCCAGTATGGGACAGGGCCTAGGCAATCAGCCCCAGCATTTT
TRBV20-1,NA,TRBJ2-1,NA,CSGRERGEQFF,TGCAGTGGGCGGGAAAGAGGTGAGCAGTTCTTC
TRBV5-1,NA,TRBJ2-3,TRBD2,CASSSSGNHGTDTQYF,TGCGCCAGCAGCTCTAGCGGGAACCACGGCACAGATACGCAGTATTTT
TRBV2,NA,TRBJ1-2,NA,CASSEAGYGYTF,TGTGCCAGCAGTGAAGCCGGTTATGGCTACACCTTC
TRBV27,NA,TRBJ1-1,NA,CASSFKSGHGGSEAFF,TGTGCCAGCAGTTTTAAATCCGGACACGGGGGGTCTGAAGCTTTCTTT
TRBV18,NA,TRBJ1-1,NA,CASSPPKLGGTEAFF,TGTGCCAGCTCACCACCTAAACTAGGGGGCACTGAAGCTTTCTTT
TRBV6-5,NA,TRBJ2-7,NA,CASYPSGGSEQYF,TGTGCCAGCTATCCGTCAGGAGGAAGCGAGCAGTACTTC
TRBV6-4,NA,TRBJ1-2,NA,CASSDIWPSAEGGYTF,TGTGCCAGCAGTGACATTTGGCCCTCGGCCGAGGGTGGCTACACCTTC
TRBV27,once,TRBJ2-1,TRBD2,CASRFGLAGGNEQFF,TGTGCCAGCAGATTTGGACTAGCGGGGGGCAATGAGCAGTTCTTC
TRBV5-1,NA,TRBJ1-1,NA,CASSPVGGVITEAFF,TGCGCCAGCAGCCCGGTCGGAGGGGTTATAACTGAAGCTTTCTTT
TRBV5-4,few,TRBJ2-1,NA,CASSLRFEYNEQFF,TGTGCCAGCAGCTTGCGGTTCGAATACAATGAGCAGTTCTTC
TRBV5-1,NA,TRBJ1-5,TRBD1,CASSYRGRGGWHF,TGCGCCAGCAGCTACAGGGGGCGCGGGGGTTGGCATTTT
TRBV7-2,NA,TRBJ1-2,NA,CASSLEIRGRYYGYTF,TGTGCCAGCAGCTTAGAAATACGGGGGAGGTACTATGGCTACACCTTC
TRBV6-6,NA,TRBJ1-2,TRBD1,CASSYSDRGLGYGYTF,TGTGCCAGCAGTTACTCCGACAGGGGGCTTGGCTATGGCTACACCTTC
TRBV6-5,NA,TRBJ1-2,NA,CASRDDRRTSNGYTF,TGTGCCAGCAGAGATGACAGGAGGACGTCTAATGGCTACACCTTC
TRBV19,NA,TRBJ2-7,TRBD2,CASTIGGGLDYEQYF,TGTGCCAGTACCATCGGGGGGGGGCTAGACTACGAGCAGTACTTC
TRBV5-1,NA,TRBJ2-2,NA,CASSPPFRGTGELFF,TGCGCCAGCAGCCCACCCTTTCGGGGCACCGGGGAGCTGTTTTTT
TRBV5-1,NA,TRBJ2-1,TRBD2,CASSLGAGDSYNEQFF,TGCGCCAGCAGCTTGGGAGCGGGGGACTCCTACAATGAGCAGTTCTTC
TRBV18,NA,TRBJ2-1,TRBD2,CASSPRLAGGLSYNEQFF,TGTGCCAGCTCACCAAGGCTAGCGGGAGGTCTGTCCTACAATGAGCAGTTCTTC
TRBV5-5,NA,TRBJ1-2,TRBD1,CASSLGPDRDYGYTF,TGTGCCAGCAGCCTGGGTCCCGACAGGGACTATGGCTACACCTTC
TRBV3-1/TRBV3-2,NA,TRBJ2-1,TRBD2,CASSRAGDEQFF,TGTGCCAGCAGCCGGGCGGGGGATGAGCAGTTCTTC
TRBV7-3,NA,TRBJ1-2,TRBD1,CASSPDRGSGYTF,TGTGCCAGCAGCCCCGACAGGGGAAGCGGCTACACCTTC
TRBV28,once,TRBJ1-2,NA,CASRTGTNYGYTF,TGTGCCAGCAGGACGGGGACTAACTATGGCTACACCTTC
TRBV4-1,few,TRBJ2-1,TRBD2,CASSQDGLAYNEQFF,TGCGCCAGCAGCCAAGATGGACTAGCCTACAATGAGCAGTTCTTC
TRBV11-2,once,TRBJ2-3,TRBD2,CASSLDLAGGLQYF,TGTGCCAGCAGCTTAGATCTAGCGGGTGGATTGCAGTATTTT
TRBV20-1,NA,TRBJ2-3,NA,CSAIGGDTQYF,TGCAGTGCCATCGGCGGTGATACGCAGTATTTT
TRBV25-1,NA,TRBJ1-2,NA,CASSDLTSSNYGYTF,TGTGCCAGCAGTGACCTTACAAGTTCTAACTATGGCTACACCTTC
TRBV7-2,NA,TRBJ1-1,NA,CASSLEGYRAMNTEAFF,TGTGCCAGCAGCTTAGAGGGGTATAGGGCCATGAACACTGAAGCTTTCTTT
TRBV5-8,few,TRBJ2-1,TRBD1,CASSHQGQGANEQFF,TGTGCCAGCAGCCACCAAGGACAGGGGGCAAATGAGCAGTTCTTC
TRBV5-4,NA,TRBJ2-6,TRBD1,CASSWPGQGMTGANVLTF,TGTGCCAGCAGCTGGCCGGGACAGGGGATGACTGGGGCCAACGTCCTGACTTTC
TRBV2,NA,TRBJ2-7,NA,CASSYRRSSYEQYF,TGTGCCAGCAGTTACAGGAGAAGCTCCTACGAGCAGTACTTC
TRBV5-6,NA,TRBJ2-3,TRBD2,CASSLLSQRGDWHF,TGTGCCAGCAGCTTGTTGTCCCAGCGGGGGGACTGGCATTTT
TRBV5-8,NA,TRBJ2-3,NA,CASSSSGHSTDTQYF,TGTGCCAGCAGCTCCTCGGGACACAGCACAGATACGCAGTATTTT
TRBV27,NA,TRBJ2-7,NA,CASSSLGTPNYEQYF,TGTGCCAGCAGTTCCCTGGGGACTCCGAACTACGAGCAGTACTTC
TRBV7-9,NA,TRBJ1-5,NA,CASSLGQAGKGNQPQHF,TGTGCCAGCAGCTTAGGGCAGGCGGGAAAAGGCAATCAGCCCCAGCATTTT
TRBV9,NA,TRBJ2-7,TRBD1,CASSKTTGSGEQYF,TGTGCCAGCAGCAAAACGACAGGGTCTGGCGAGCAGTACTTC
TRBV6-5,few,TRBJ1-6,TRBD1,CASSYPGQGSPLHF,TGTGCCAGCAGTTACCCGGGACAGGGCTCACCCCTCCACTTT
TRBV28,many,TRBJ2-1,NA,CASVVGYEQFF,TGTGCCAGCGTTGTTGGCTATGAGCAGTTCTTC
TRBV11-2,NA,TRBJ2-6,NA,CASSVRGAGANVLTF,TGTGCCAGCAGCGTCAGGGGAGCTGGGGCCAACGTCCTGACTTTC
TRBV7-2,few,TRBJ1-2,TRBD1,CASSLIDRGRGYTF,TGTGCCAGCAGCTTAATAGACAGGGGAAGAGGCTACACCTTC